Below, 18 T cell receptor beta chains from the same sample are listed, as sequenced in a study of T cell changes during pregnancy in multiple sclerosis. Produced via immunoSEQ multiplex PCR; TCRdb's table is partial and in-frame only. The sample lists about 49,000 clones, 90% occurring once. Sample: peripheral blood, taken after pregnancy. The receptors here all came from a female donor in good health, enrolled as a control in a pregnancy study.

V and J are TRBV4-3 and TRBJ1-2; D is unclear. Germline V lookup: CDR1 LGHNA, CDR2 YSLEER. This CDR3 spans 15 amino acids. V dropped 0 bases and J dropped 0 bases, with 8 bases sitting between them. CDR3 region: CASSQDPQANYGYTF. Written as DNA, the CDR3 is TGCGCCAGCAGCCAAGATCCGCAGGCTAACTATGGCTACACCTTC.

V is TRBV29-1 and J is TRBJ1-1; 8 bases match TRBD1. V was clipped by 6 bases and J by 5 bases; unmatched bases: 8. The length of the CDR3 is 13 residues. Per the germline V gene, CDR1 is SQVTM and CDR2 is ANQGSEA. The CDR3 reads CSVGTGKGTEAFF. The CDR3 DNA sequence: TGCAGCGTGGGGACAGGAAAGGGGACTGAAGCTTTCTTT.

The genes are TRBV6-1 and TRBJ2-3, with D perhaps TRBD1 (6 bases). Germline lookup yields CDR1 MNHNS and CDR2 SASEGT. The CDR3 is 15 residues long. With 2 bases removed from V and 4 bases from J, the gap between germline ends came to 13 bases. The CDR3 sequence: CASSEQGSTADTQYF. DNA for the CDR3: TGTGCCAGCAGTGAACAGGGGTCTACTGCAGATACGCAGTATTTT.

The chain joins TRBV11-2 to TRBJ2-7, with 7 bases that match TRBD2. V trimming: 5 bases; J trimming: 5 bases; junction bases outside the gene matches: 9. The germline CDR1 and CDR2 sequences are SGHAT and FQNNGV. This CDR3 has 14 residues. The chain's CDR3 is CASSPSGGGNEQYF. The CDR3 DNA reads TGTGCCAGCAGCCCCTCGGGCGGGGGTAACGAGCAGTACTTC.

This clone was recorded once. V is TRBV4-3 and J is TRBJ2-7; TRBD2 matches 7 bases. This CDR3 comprises 14 residues. Losses at the gene ends were 2 bases for V and 6 bases for J; bases not matched to a gene: 7. Germline V lookup: CDR1 LGHNA, CDR2 YSLEER. CDR3 DNA sequence: TGCGCCAGCAGCCAACTGCTGACGGGAGGCGAGCAGTACTTC. Its translation: CASSQLLTGGEQYF.

The CDR3 loop is CASSLRTTNTGELFF. The CDR3 region has the DNA TGTGCCAGCAGCTTACGGACAACGAACACCGGGGAGCTGTTTTTT. The V gene is TRBV5-6, the J gene TRBJ2-2, with D tentatively TRBD1 (5 bases). V was trimmed by 2 bases and J by 0 bases, leaving 8 bases between them. The CDR3 has 15 residues. In germline, CDR1 is SGHDT, CDR2 YYEEEE.

J is TRBJ2-7 and V is TRBV7-9; D might be TRBD1 (6 bases). Per germline, CDR1 SEHNR and CDR2 FQNEAQ (reference sequence). CDR3 length equals 15 residues. V lost 5 bases to trimming and J lost 3 bases, with 17 bases between them. CDR3 amino acids: CASSLNSEGVYEQYF. The CDR3, as DNA: TGTGCCAGCAGCCTCAACAGTGAGGGGGTCTACGAGCAGTACTTC.

The chain employs TRBV7-2 and TRBJ2-7, with 12 bases fitting TRBD2. Trimming removed 4 bases from V and 3 bases from J; junction bases left unmatched: 1. This CDR3 has 14 residues. Germline values: CDR1 SGHTA, CDR2 FQGNSA. CDR3 loop: CASSSSGRVYEQYF. The CDR3 DNA follows: TGTGCCAGCAGCTCTAGCGGGAGGGTCTACGAGCAGTACTTC.

The chain combines TRBV19 with TRBJ1-2; 10 bases agree with TRBD1. Germline CDR1 reads LNHDA; CDR2 reads SQIVND (reference sequence). There are 15 residues in the CDR3. V shed 5 bases, J shed 4 bases, and the junction held 7 bases outside the gene matches. In DNA, the CDR3 is TGTGCCAGTAGTTCCCGGACAGGGGGTAGCTATGGCTACACCTTC. Its translation: CASSSRTGGSYGYTF. The variable domain in full, with the rest retrieved from reference TRBV19 and TRBJ1-2, is DGGITQSPKYLFRKEGQNVTLSCEQNLNHDAMYWYRQDPGQGLRLIYYSQIVNDFQKGDIAEGYSVSREKKESFPLTVTSAQKNPTAFYLCASSSRTGGSYGYTFGSGTRLTVV.

This clone is a singleton in its sample. V usage is TRBV23-1 and J usage is TRBJ1-5; TRBD1 agrees at 8 bases. TRBV23-1 is an open reading frame, and its role is uncertain. The CDR3 contains 19 residues. V trimming: 3 bases; J trimming: 2 bases; junction bases outside the gene matches: 15. CDR3 nucleotides: TGCGCCAGCAGTCACACCGAAACCCGCCCGGGACAGGGCAATCAGCCCCAGCATTTT. The encoded protein is CASSHTETRPGQGNQPQHF.

The chain employs TRBV5-4 and TRBJ2-3; 10 bases align to TRBD2. V lost 3 bases to trimming and J lost 5 bases; unmatched junction nucleotides: 12. Germline V CDR1 and CDR2: SGHNT, YYREEE (reference sequence). This CDR3 is 17 amino acids long. CDR3 in amino acids: CASSSPEWLAGEDTQYF. The CDR3 DNA reads TGTGCCAGCAGCTCCCCCGAATGGCTAGCGGGGGAAGATACGCAGTATTTT. Using reference TRBV5-4 and TRBJ2-3 for the parts outside the CDR3, the full variable domain is ETGVTQSPTHLIKTRGQQVTLRCSSQSGHNTVSWYQQALGQGPQFIFQYYREEENGRGNFPPRFSGLQFPNYSSELNVNALELDDSALYLCASSSPEWLAGEDTQYFGPGTRLTVL.

The chain combines TRBV7-8 with TRBJ2-1, with a tentative D call TRBD1 (6 bases). CDR1 is SGHVS and CDR2 is FQNEAQ in the germline V gene. This CDR3 has 16 residues. Trimming pared 5 bases from V and 0 bases from J, leaving 14 bases between. Written as DNA, the CDR3 is TGTGCCAGCAGCCCAACAACAGGGAACTCCTACAATGAGCAGTTCTTC. Translated: CASSPTTGNSYNEQFF.

J is TRBJ2-3 and V is TRBV9, with 9 bases matching TRBD2. The CDR3 has 15 amino acids. The germline CDR1 and CDR2 sequences are SGDLS and YYNGEE. Trimming cost V 3 bases and J 5 bases; bases outside gene matches: 7. CDR3 sequence: CASSASGTSLDTQYF. Written as DNA, the CDR3 is TGTGCCAGCAGCGCCTCCGGGACTAGCCTAGATACGCAGTATTTT.

The V gene is TRBV19, the J gene TRBJ2-1; 7 bases are a match to TRBD2. The germline V gene has CDR1 LNHDA and CDR2 SQIVND (reference sequence). V shed 1 base, J shed 1 base, and the junction held 1 base outside the gene matches. The CDR3 totals 15 residues. Here the CDR3 reads CASSIASGSYNEQFF. As DNA, the CDR3 is TGTGCCAGTAGTATAGCTAGCGGATCCTACAATGAGCAGTTCTTC.

The chain links TRBV7-9 to TRBJ2-1, with D unresolved. Trimming left V 4 bases short and J 4 bases short, with 5 bases between. This CDR3 region has 12 residues. Germline lookup yields CDR1 SEHNR and CDR2 FQNEAQ (reference sequence). The DNA for the CDR3 is TGTGCCAGCAGCTCACTTTACAATGAGCAGTTCTTC. Translated, it gives CASSSLYNEQFF.

The chain has TRBV7-6 and TRBJ1-2, with 12 nucleotides matching TRBD1. Germline loops: CDR1 SGHVS, CDR2 FNYEAQ. V lost 4 bases to trimming and J lost 11 bases; unmatched junction nucleotides: 8. The CDR3 spans 14 residues. The chain's CDR3 is CASSSLGQGAQYTF. The CDR3 region has the DNA TGTGCCAGCAGCTCCCTGGGACAGGGGGCGCAGTACACCTTC.

The chain combines TRBV10-3 with TRBJ2-7; D gene unclear. Germline V CDR1 and CDR2: ENHRY, SYGVKD. V dropped 10 bases and J dropped 0 bases, with 7 bases sitting between them. The CDR3 loop spans 11 amino acids. CDR3 amino acids: CATADSYEQYF. DNA of the CDR3: TGTGCCACCGCGGACTCCTACGAGCAGTACTTC.

V and J are TRBV9 and TRBJ2-7; D call uncertain. Per germline, CDR1 SGDLS and CDR2 YYNGEE. This CDR3 spans 15 amino acids. V lost 0 bases, J lost 2 bases, and 12 bases lay in between. DNA of the CDR3: TGTGCCAGCAGCGTAGGGCCAGGCATTACCTACGAGCAGTACTTC. Its translation is CASSVGPGITYEQYF. Variable domain in full (rest from reference TRBV9 and TRBJ2-7): DSGVTQTPKHLITATGQRVTLRCSPRSGDLSVYWYQQSLDQGLQFLIQYYNGEERAKGNILERFSAQQFPDLHSELNLSSLELGDSALYFCASSVGPGITYEQYFGPGTRLTVT.